This T cell receptor beta chain was obtained from a study of T and B cells in COVID-19 patients. The CDR3 is made up of 16 amino acids. The germline gives CDR1 SGHRS, CDR2 YFSETQ. V lost 2 bases to trimming and J lost 6 bases; unmatched junction nucleotides: 11. TRB rearrangements were amplified by multiplex PCR with BIOMED2 TRB-A/B primers. From the multiplex PCR reads, TCRdb called clonotypes with MiXCR, one entry per CDR3 protein. The sample contains about 12,000 distinct CDR3 sequences, around 30% of which appear only once. TRB was amplified from about 250-500 ng of blood genomic DNA. The genes are TRBV5-1 and TRBJ2-3; TRBD2 matches at 8 bases. This clonotype originated in a human donor who had recovered from COVID-19. Material for sequencing was blood. The CDR3 here is CASSFSDGRAVDTQYF. In DNA, the CDR3 is TGCGCCAGCAGCTTTTCTGACGGGAGGGCCGTGGATACGCAGTATTTT.